This T cell receptor beta chain was identified in a study of human T cells and chemical hapten exposure. TCRdb redid the calling of the RACE reads with MiXCR, one entry per CDR3 protein. The repertoire holds about 68,000 distinct CDR3 sequences, with approximately 11% as singletons. The CDR3 covers 13 residues. V lost 5 bases, J lost 2 bases, and 7 bases lay in between. Germline CDR1 and CDR2: SGHAT and FQNNGV. The time point denotes: pre-sensitization, week 0. As for treatment: therapeutic diphenylcyclopropenone sensitization with weekly scalp DPC. The source is a woman aged 45-65 years with alopecia areata. Some clones in this sample may be carry-over from other donors' samples. The specimen comprised whole blood, sampled in connection with sensitization to the hapten diphenylcyclopropenone (DPC). The rearrangement joins TRBV11-2 to TRBJ1-3; D is ambiguous. The CDR3 DNA reads TGTGCCAGCAGCACCACGACTGGAAACACCATATATTTT. Translating gives CASSTTTGNTIYF.